One sample yielded the 15 T cell receptor beta chains listed below, sequenced in a study of cytotoxic CD8 clonotypes in ibrutinib-treated CLL. TCRdb keeps only in-frame clones here, not all; method: immunoSEQ multiplex PCR. Of 150,000 to 250,000 clones detected, about two thirds appear once; the ten largest clones hold around 15%. This material consisted of PBMCs, taken after 24 months of ibrutinib treatment. The receptors derive from a human donor with chronic lymphocytic leukemia.

The genes are TRBV5-1 and TRBJ2-1; D call uncertain. Germline V gene data show CDR1 as SGHRS and CDR2 as YFSETQ. The V end was cut by 3 bases, the J end by 6 bases, with 10 bases between. CDR3 size: 13 residues. In nucleotides, the CDR3 is TGCGCCAGCAGCTACGAGCTAGGCAATGAGCAGTTCTTC. Amino acid sequence: CASSYELGNEQFF. The complete variable domain, with remaining parts taken from reference TRBV5-1 and TRBJ2-1, reads KAGVTQTPRYLIKTRGQQVTLSCSPISGHRSVSWYQQTPGQGLQFLFEYFSETQRNKGNFPGRFSGRQFSNSRSEMNVSTLELGDSALYLCASSYELGNEQFFGPGTRLTVL.

The chain has TRBV6-1 and TRBJ1-5; 8 bases are shared with TRBD1. The CDR3 runs to 14 residues. Germline loops: CDR1 MNHNS, CDR2 SASEGT. V trimming: 6 bases; J trimming: 2 bases; junction bases outside the gene matches: 3. The CDR3 nucleotides read TGTGCCAGCAGGGCGACAGGGGGCAATCAGCCCCAGCATTTT. Translating it yields CASRATGGNQPQHF.

The gene calls are TRBV11-2 and TRBJ2-1; TRBD2 matches at 10 bases. Trimming removed 4 bases from V and 3 bases from J; junction bases left unmatched: 3. This CDR3 spans 15 amino acids. Germline CDR1 is SGHAT and CDR2 is FQNNGV. The CDR3 spells CASSSLAGVYNEQFF. Written as DNA, the CDR3 is TGTGCCAGCAGCTCGCTAGCGGGAGTCTACAATGAGCAGTTCTTC. Full variable domain (outside the CDR3, taken from reference TRBV11-2 and TRBJ2-1): EAGVAQSPRYKIIEKRQSVAFWCNPISGHATLYWYQQILGQGPKLLIQFQNNGVVDDSQLPKDRFSAERLKGVDSTLKIQPAKLEDSAVYLCASSSLAGVYNEQFFGPGTRLTVL.

The table lists this clone with a few counts. The V gene is TRBV2, the J gene TRBJ2-3, with D unresolved. The CDR3 contains 13 residues. In germline, CDR1 is SNHLY, CDR2 FYNNEI. V lost 7 bases and J 3 bases, leaving 11 bases between the germline ends. CDR3 residues: CASKVFGTDTQYF. DNA of the CDR3: TGTGCCAGCAAAGTTTTCGGGACAGATACGCAGTATTTT.

This clone showed up just a few times. This rearrangement joins TRBV19 to TRBJ2-7; possible D gene TRBD1, 6 bases. Looked up from germline, CDR1 is LNHDA and CDR2 is SQIVND (reference sequence). The CDR3 totals 15 residues. Trimming took off 1 base at V and 4 bases at J, with 14 bases between the two ends. CDR3 loop: CASSIAVQGTYEQYF. For the CDR3, the DNA is TGTGCCAGTAGTATAGCAGTGCAGGGGACATACGAGCAGTACTTC.

The gene calls are TRBV28 and TRBJ2-4; D uncertain. V was trimmed by 3 bases and J by 0 bases, leaving 12 bases between them. The germline gives CDR1 MDHEN, CDR2 SYDVKM. CDR3 size: 16 residues. CDR3 sequence reads: CASSFRYLGAKNIQYF. The CDR3 nucleotides are TGTGCCAGCAGTTTTAGGTATCTGGGAGCCAAAAACATTCAGTACTTC.

The chain has TRBV19 and TRBJ2-6; D remains ambiguous. Germline V gene lookup returns CDR1 LNHDA and CDR2 SQIVND (reference sequence). V was pared by 3 bases and J by 9 bases, with 15 bases between. The CDR3 spans 15 residues. The CDR3 region is CASSIGPGVINVLTF. The CDR3 region has the DNA TGTGCCAGTAGTATTGGGCCAGGTGTTATCAACGTCCTGACTTTC.

This clone was recorded once. The V and J genes are TRBV2 and TRBJ2-7; D may be TRBD2 (5 bases). V was pared by 0 bases and J by 3 bases, with 6 bases between. Germline CDR1 is SNHLY and CDR2 is FYNNEI. The CDR3 length is 13 residues. CDR3 sequence reads: CASSEAGDYEQYF. The DNA for the CDR3 is TGTGCCAGCAGTGAAGCGGGAGACTACGAGCAGTACTTC.

This chain links TRBV5-1 with TRBJ1-2; 8 bases agree with TRBD1. Trimming took 0 bases from V and 0 from J; bases not matched to a gene: 4. The CDR3 runs to 16 residues. Looked up from germline, CDR1 is SGHRS and CDR2 is YFSETQ. The CDR3 region has the DNA TGCGCCAGCAGCTTGGAGACAGGGGCTACTAACTATGGCTACACCTTC. This gives the protein CASSLETGATNYGYTF. Based on the CDR3 plus reference TRBV5-1 and TRBJ1-2, the full variable domain is KAGVTQTPRYLIKTRGQQVTLSCSPISGHRSVSWYQQTPGQGLQFLFEYFSETQRNKGNFPGRFSGRQFSNSRSEMNVSTLELGDSALYLCASSLETGATNYGYTFGSGTRLTVV.

The V and J genes are TRBV4-2 and TRBJ2-7, with unresolved D. V lost 2 bases and J lost 1, with 6 bases in between. CDR3 size: 13 residues. The germline V gene encodes CDR1 LGHNA and CDR2 YNFKEQ. The CDR3 region has the DNA TGTGCCAGCAGCCAACTTAATTCCTACGAGCAGTACTTC. Translated, it gives CASSQLNSYEQYF.

The CDR3, as DNA: TGTGCCAGCAGCCCCGGGGACTACCCCACAGATACGCAGTATTTT. As protein: CASSPGDYPTDTQYF. The chain has TRBV9 and TRBJ2-3, with 7 bases identical to TRBD2. J gave up 2 bases and V 4 bases, and 7 bases lay outside the gene matches. This CDR3 region has 15 residues. Germline values: CDR1 SGDLS, CDR2 YYNGEE. The entire variable domain, with the rest obtained from reference TRBV9 and TRBJ2-3, is as follows: DSGVTQTPKHLITATGQRVTLRCSPRSGDLSVYWYQQSLDQGLQFLIQYYNGEERAKGNILERFSAQQFPDLHSELNLSSLELGDSALYFCASSPGDYPTDTQYFGPGTRLTVL.

The chain combines TRBV15 with TRBJ1-2, with 10 bases aligning to TRBD1. The germline CDR1 and CDR2 sequences are LNHNV and YYDKDF (reference sequence). This CDR3 has 18 amino acids. V lost 0 bases to trimming and J lost 6 bases; unmatched junction nucleotides: 13. CDR3 protein: CATSREWDSTGTGDGYTF. CDR3 nucleotides: TGTGCCACCAGCAGAGAATGGGATAGTACCGGGACAGGGGATGGCTACACCTTC.

This rearrangement joins TRBV6-5 to TRBJ1-3; 7 bases are shared with TRBD1. Trimming at V came to 7 bases and at J to 2 bases, leaving 5 bases not matched to a gene. The V gene's germline CDR1 is MNHEY and CDR2 SVGAGI. The CDR3 is 14 residues long. The CDR3 DNA follows: TGTGCCAGCACGCCGACAGGGACTGGAAACACCATATATTTT. It specifies CASTPTGTGNTIYF.

V and J are TRBV9 and TRBJ1-2; no clear D gene. Trimming cost V 0 bases and J 2 bases, with 8 bases left between them. Germline assignment: CDR1 SGDLS and CDR2 YYNGEE. The CDR3 is made up of 14 amino acids. The CDR3, as DNA: TGTGCCAGCAGCGTAGGGGCACCGAACTATGGCTACACCTTC. Translating gives CASSVGAPNYGYTF.

V gene TRBV7-2 combines with J gene TRBJ2-1; 16 bases agree with TRBD2. CDR3 size: 14 residues. Germline trimming cut 7 bases from V and 13 bases from J; bases unmatched to any gene: 7. Germline V gives CDR1 SGHTA, CDR2 FQGNSA. CDR3 nucleotides: TGTGCCAGCACCCCGGGACTAGCGGGAGGGGACCAGTTCTTC. Translating it yields CASTPGLAGGDQFF.